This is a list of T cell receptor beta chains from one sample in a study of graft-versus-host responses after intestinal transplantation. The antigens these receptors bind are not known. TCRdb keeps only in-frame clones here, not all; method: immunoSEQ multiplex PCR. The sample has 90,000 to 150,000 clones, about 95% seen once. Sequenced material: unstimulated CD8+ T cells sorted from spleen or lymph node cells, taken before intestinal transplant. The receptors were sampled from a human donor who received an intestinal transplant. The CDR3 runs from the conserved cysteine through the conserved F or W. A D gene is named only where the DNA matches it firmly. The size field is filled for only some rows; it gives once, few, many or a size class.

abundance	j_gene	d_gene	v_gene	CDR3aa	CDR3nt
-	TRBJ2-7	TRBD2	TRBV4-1	CASSPGTSGSPSSPEQYF	TGCGCCAGCAGCCCCGGGACTAGCGGGAGTCCGTCCTCTCCCGAGCAGTACTTC
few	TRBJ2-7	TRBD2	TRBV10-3	CAISFEREVLSYEQYF	TGTGCCATCAGCTTCGAGCGGGAGGTTTTGTCCTACGAGCAGTACTTC
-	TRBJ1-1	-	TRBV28	CASSFVHTTEAFF	TGTGCCAGCAGTTTCGTACATACCACTGAAGCTTTCTTT
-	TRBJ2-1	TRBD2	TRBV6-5	CASSYASGNNEQFF	TGTGCCAGCAGTTACGCTAGCGGGAACAATGAGCAGTTCTTC
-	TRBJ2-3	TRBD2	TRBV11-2	CASSLPLGTRASADTQYF	TGTGCCAGCAGCTTACCCCTCGGGACTAGGGCCTCCGCAGATACGCAGTATTTT
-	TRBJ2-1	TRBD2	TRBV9	CASSVSGTSVYNEQFF	TGTGCCAGCAGCGTCAGCGGGACTAGCGTTTACAATGAGCAGTTCTTC
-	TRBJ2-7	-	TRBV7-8	CASSRGAYEQYF	TGTGCCAGCAGCCGCGGGGCCTACGAGCAGTACTTC
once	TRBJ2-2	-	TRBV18	CASSPAQGELFF	TGTGCCAGCTCACCTGCCCAAGGGGAGCTGTTTTTT
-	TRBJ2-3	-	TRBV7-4	CASIGRRIARNTDTQYF	TGTGCCAGCATCGGGCGTCGGATAGCGAGAAACACAGATACGCAGTATTTT
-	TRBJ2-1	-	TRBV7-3	CASSRTPRYNEQFF	TGTGCCAGCAGCAGGACGCCAAGATACAATGAGCAGTTCTTC
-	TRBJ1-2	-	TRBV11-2	CASSRTSLTF	TGTGCCAGCAGCCGGACCTCGCTAACCTTC
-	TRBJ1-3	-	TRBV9	CASSVGSDGNTIYF	TGTGCCAGCAGCGTAGGATCTGATGGAAACACCATATATTTT
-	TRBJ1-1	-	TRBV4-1	CASSQEEPRGGTEAFF	TGCGCCAGCAGCCAAGAAGAGCCCAGGGGTGGCACTGAAGCTTTCTTT
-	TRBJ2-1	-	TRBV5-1	CASTREEAYNEQFF	TGCGCCAGCACTAGGGAGGAAGCCTACAATGAGCAGTTCTTC
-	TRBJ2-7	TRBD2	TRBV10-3	CATLTSETYEQYF	TGTGCCACCCTAACTAGCGAGACCTACGAGCAGTACTTC
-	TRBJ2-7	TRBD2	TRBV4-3	CASSQDQTSGRNEQYF	TGCGCCAGCAGCCAAGATCAGACTAGCGGGAGGAACGAGCAGTACTTC
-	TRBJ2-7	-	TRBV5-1	CASSLAQSSYEQYF	TGCGCCAGCAGCTTGGCTCAGAGCTCCTACGAGCAGTACTTC
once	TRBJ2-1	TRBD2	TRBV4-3	CASSPRTSGSNEQFF	TGCGCCAGCAGCCCTAGGACTAGCGGGAGCAATGAGCAGTTCTTC
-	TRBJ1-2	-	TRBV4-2	CASSQDSLGGYTF	TGTGCCAGCAGCCAAGATAGCCTGGGTGGCTACACCTTC
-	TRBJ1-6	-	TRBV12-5	CASGLSAGNSPLHF	TGTGCTAGTGGTTTGTCAGCGGGTAATTCACCCCTCCACTTT
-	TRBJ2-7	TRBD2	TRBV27	CASRGGYEQYF	TGTGCCAGCCGGGGGGGCTACGAGCAGTACTTC
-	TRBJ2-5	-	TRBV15	CATSRENYQETQYF	TGTGCCACCAGCAGAGAAAATTACCAAGAGACCCAGTACTTC
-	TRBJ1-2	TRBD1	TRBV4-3	CASSQGGTGNGYTF	TGCGCCAGCAGCCAAGGAGGGACAGGGAATGGCTACACCTTC
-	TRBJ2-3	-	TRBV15	CATSRGGTHGPTDTQYF	TGTGCCACCAGCAGAGGGGGGACACATGGGCCCACAGATACGCAGTATTTT
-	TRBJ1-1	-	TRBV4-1	CASSQVRNTEAFF	TGCGCCAGCAGCCAAGTTAGGAACACTGAAGCTTTCTTT
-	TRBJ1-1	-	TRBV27	CASSSGYGEAFF	TGTGCCAGCAGTTCAGGGTACGGTGAAGCTTTCTTT
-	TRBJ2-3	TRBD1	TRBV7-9	CASSLGQGAPRAQYF	TGTGCCAGCAGCTTAGGTCAGGGGGCTCCGAGGGCGCAGTATTTT
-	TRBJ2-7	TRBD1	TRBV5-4	CASSYRTGNNEQYF	TGTGCCAGCAGCTATCGGACAGGAAACAACGAGCAGTACTTC
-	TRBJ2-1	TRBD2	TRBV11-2	CASSSYGGRAYNEQFF	TGTGCCAGCAGCTCATACGGCGGGAGGGCCTACAATGAGCAGTTCTTC
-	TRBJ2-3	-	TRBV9	CASSDGGATDTQYF	TGTGCCAGCAGCGATGGCGGGGCCACAGATACGCAGTATTTT
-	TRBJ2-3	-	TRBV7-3	CASSLMGSPDTQYF	TGTGCCAGCAGCTTAATGGGTAGCCCGGATACGCAGTATTTT